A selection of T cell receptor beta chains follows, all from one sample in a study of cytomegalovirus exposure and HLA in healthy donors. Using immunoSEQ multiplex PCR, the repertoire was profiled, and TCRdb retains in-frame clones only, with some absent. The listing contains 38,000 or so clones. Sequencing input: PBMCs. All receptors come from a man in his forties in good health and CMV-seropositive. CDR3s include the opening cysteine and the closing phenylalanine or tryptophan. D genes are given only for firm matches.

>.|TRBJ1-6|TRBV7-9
CASSLGGNRNSPLHF
TGTGCCAGCAGCTTAGGAGGGAACCGGAATTCACCCCTCCACTTT
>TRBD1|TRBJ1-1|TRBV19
CASKARDRGREAFF
TGTGCCAGTAAGGCCCGGGACAGGGGGCGTGAAGCTTTCTTT
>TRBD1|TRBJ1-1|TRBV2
CASSVGQGNSGGTEAFF
TGTGCCAGCAGTGTGGGGCAGGGGAATTCAGGGGGTACTGAAGCTTTCTTT
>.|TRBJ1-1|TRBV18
CASSPPGGTEAFF
TGTGCCAGCTCACCCCCCGGGGGGACTGAAGCTTTCTTT
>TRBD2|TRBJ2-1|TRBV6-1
CAIRAGGPQNEQFF
TGTGCCATCCGGGCGGGAGGGCCACAAAATGAGCAGTTCTTC
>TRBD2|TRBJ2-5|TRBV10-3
CAISQGLAGVGTQYF
TGTGCCATCAGCCAAGGACTAGCGGGAGTCGGGACCCAGTACTTC
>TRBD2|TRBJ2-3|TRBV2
CASSAKSGNTDTQYF
TGTGCCAGCAGTGCCAAAAGCGGGAACACAGATACGCAGTATTTT
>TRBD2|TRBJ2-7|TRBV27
CASRLKRESSYEQYF
TGTGCCAGCAGATTGAAGCGGGAGAGCTCCTACGAGCAGTACTTC
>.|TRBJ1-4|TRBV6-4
CASSRGGSTNEKLFF
TGTGCCAGCAGTCGTGGCGGATCAACTAATGAAAAACTGTTTTTT
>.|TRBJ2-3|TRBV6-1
CASSEDPRSHTQYF
TGTGCCAGCAGTGAAGATCCGCGTTCGCATACGCAGTATTTT
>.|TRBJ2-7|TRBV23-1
CASSHNRDISYEQYF
TGCGCCAGCAGTCACAACCGGGACATTTCCTACGAGCAGTACTTC
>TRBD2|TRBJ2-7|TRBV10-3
CAIQSYETSGSIYEQYF
TGTGCCATCCAATCATATGAAACTAGCGGGAGTATCTACGAGCAGTACTTC
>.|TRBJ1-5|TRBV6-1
CASSEAHFLNQPQHF
TGTGCCAGCAGTGAGGCCCATTTCCTCAATCAGCCCCAGCATTTT
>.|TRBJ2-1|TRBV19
CASSPRLPKNEQFF
TGTGCCAGTAGTCCTCGACTACCGAAGAATGAGCAGTTCTTC
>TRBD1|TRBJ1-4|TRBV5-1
CASSFGTANEKLFF
TGCGCCAGCAGCTTCGGGACAGCTAATGAAAAACTGTTTTTT
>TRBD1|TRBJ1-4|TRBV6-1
CASKAGGNEKLFF
TGTGCCAGCAAGGCAGGGGGGAACGAAAAACTGTTTTTT
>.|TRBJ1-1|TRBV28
CASSLERMNTEAFF
TGTGCCAGCAGTCTTGAGAGAATGAACACTGAAGCTTTCTTT
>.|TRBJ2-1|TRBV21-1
CASSKDRAGINEQFF
TGTGCCAGCAGCAAAGATAGGGCAGGGATCAATGAGCAGTTCTTC
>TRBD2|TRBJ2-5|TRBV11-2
CASSLPLAGESETQYF
TGTGCCAGCAGCTTACCCCTAGCGGGAGAGTCCGAGACCCAGTACTTC
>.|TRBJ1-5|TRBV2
CASSEQGLGNQPQHF
TGTGCCAGCAGTGAACAGGGGTTGGGCAATCAGCCCCAGCATTTT
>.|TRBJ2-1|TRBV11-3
CASSLVTDLLFF
TGTGCCAGCAGCTTAGTGACAGACCTTCTCTTCTTC
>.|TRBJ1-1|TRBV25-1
CASRTRGGLNTEAFF
TGTGCCAGCAGGACACGGGGGGGGTTGAACACTGAAGCTTTCTTT
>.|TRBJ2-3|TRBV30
CAWGGGGTDTQYF
TGTGCCTGGGGGGGCGGGGGTACAGATACGCAGTATTTT
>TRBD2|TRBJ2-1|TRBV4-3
CASSQVGLAVTNEQFF
TGCGCCAGCAGCCAGGTAGGACTAGCGGTTACAAATGAGCAGTTCTTC
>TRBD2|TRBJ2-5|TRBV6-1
CASSEAWGGRETQYF
TGTGCCAGCAGTGAAGCTTGGGGGGGGAGAGAGACCCAGTACTTC
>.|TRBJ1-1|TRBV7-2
CASSPPRDTEAFF
TGTGCCAGCAGCCCCCCCCGGGACACTGAAGCTTTCTTT
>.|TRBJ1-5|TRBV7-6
CASSLDSGNQPQHF
TGTGCCAGCAGTCTGGACAGCGGCAATCAGCCCCAGCATTTT
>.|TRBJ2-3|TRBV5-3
CARSLGRGTVNTDTQYF
TGTGCCAGAAGCTTGGGTCGGGGGACGGTCAACACAGATACGCAGTATTTT
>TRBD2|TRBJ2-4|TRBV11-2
CASSFVTGGGLDIQYF
TGTGCCAGCAGCTTCGTGACGGGAGGGGGGTTGGACATTCAGTACTTC